Listed below are T cell receptor beta chains from one sample, sequenced in a study of blood T cell repertoires in COVID-19. Measured with immunoSEQ multiplex PCR; TCRdb has only the in-frame clones, and not every one. The repertoire holds 130,000 or so clones, with about four fifths as singletons. The specimen sequenced was peripheral blood. The receptors come from an elderly woman with acute or convalescent COVID-19. Each CDR3 is given with its conserved first and last residue. D genes are given only for firm matches. A clone size is listed for some rows: how often the clone was seen (once, few, many), or a class if it is expanded.

>TRBV19|once|TRBD1|TRBJ2-2
TGTGCCAGTAAGGGAGACAGGGGTTACACCGGGGAGCTGTTTTTT
CASKGDRGYTGELFF
>TRBV5-6|.|TRBD1|TRBJ2-5
TGTGCCAGCAGCTCCCGGGGACAGGGATACCAAGAGACCCAGTACTTC
CASSSRGQGYQETQYF
>TRBV27|once|TRBD1|TRBJ1-2
TGTGCCACCCGACAGGGACACTATGGCTACACCTTC
CATRQGHYGYTF
>TRBV29-1|.|TRBD2|TRBJ2-3
TGCAGCGTGTTGGCTAGCGGGGGATACACAGATACGCAGTATTTT
CSVLASGGYTDTQYF
>TRBV29-1|.|.|TRBJ1-5
TGCAGCGTTGGGGGGGGCAGGAATCAGCCCCAGCATTTT
CSVGGGRNQPQHF
>TRBV11-2|.|TRBD2|TRBJ2-7
TGTGCCAGCAGCTTAGTATTTGGACTAGCGGGATCCCACGAGCAGTACTTC
CASSLVFGLAGSHEQYF
>TRBV10-3|once|.|TRBJ1-3
TGTGCCATCAGTGAGTCCGGGGGAAGGGCTGGAAACACCATATATTTT
CAISESGGRAGNTIYF
>TRBV7-2|.|.|TRBJ2-5
TGTGCCAGCAGCCCTGCGTACCAAGAGACCCAGTACTTC
CASSPAYQETQYF
>TRBV2|.|.|TRBJ2-7
TGTGCCAGCAGTTACGACTCTCGGGACGAGCAGTACTTC
CASSYDSRDEQYF
>TRBV7-2|.|.|TRBJ1-6
TGTGCCAGCAGCTTAGTAGGGACTTATAATTCACCCCTCCACTTT
CASSLVGTYNSPLHF
>TRBV5-1|.|TRBD2|TRBJ2-3
TGCGCCAGCAGCCCTAGGACTAGCGGGGGGGCAGATACGCAGTATTTT
CASSPRTSGGADTQYF
>TRBV27|.|TRBD2|TRBJ2-7
TGTGCCAGCAGTCTAAGACCCGGGACTAGCTCCTACGAGCAGTACTTC
CASSLRPGTSSYEQYF
>TRBV19|.|TRBD2|TRBJ2-7
TGTGCCAGTAGTCGGACTAGCCCATGGAACTACGAGCAGTACTTC
CASSRTSPWNYEQYF
>TRBV24-1|once|.|TRBJ1-1
TGTGCCACCAGCCAAGGGGCAGGGAAGCCCACTGAAGCTTTCTTT
CATSQGAGKPTEAFF
>TRBV18|.|TRBD1|TRBJ1-1
TGTGCCAGCTCACCACGACGGGCAGGGGGATCGAACACTGAAGCTTTCTTT
CASSPRRAGGSNTEAFF
>TRBV3-1/TRBV3-2|.|.|TRBJ1-2
TGTGCCAGCAGCCAAGACGGGGGGTATGGCTACACCTTC
CASSQDGGYGYTF
>TRBV11-3|.|.|TRBJ1-1
TGTGCCAGCAGCTTGGGGCCCGGGAACACTGAAGCTTTCTTT
CASSLGPGNTEAFF
>TRBV7-9|.|TRBD1|TRBJ1-2
TGTGCCAGCAGCTTAGAGACAGGGGGAGGCTACACCTTC
CASSLETGGGYTF
>TRBV7-2|.|TRBD2|TRBJ2-7
TGTGCCAGCAGCATCACCGGACTAGCGGGATGGTACGAGCAGTACTTC
CASSITGLAGWYEQYF
>TRBV19|.|TRBD1|TRBJ2-3
TGTGCCACCACGACGGACAGGGACACAGATACGCAGTATTTT
CATTTDRDTDTQYF
>TRBV6-5|.|TRBD1|TRBJ1-4
TGTGCCAGCATTATACAGGGGCCTACGAATGAAAAACTGTTTTTT
CASIIQGPTNEKLFF
>TRBV9|.|.|TRBJ1-5
TGTGCCAGCAAAAAGAACAGGGCTGAACAGCCCCAGCATTTT
CASKKNRAEQPQHF
>TRBV18|.|TRBD1|TRBJ1-5
TGTGCCAGCTCAGGGACAGGGAGCAATCAGCCCCAGCATTTT
CASSGTGSNQPQHF
>TRBV10-2|.|.|TRBJ1-2
TGCGCCAGCATGGGACATGATACCTTCGGCTATGGCTACACCTTC
CASMGHDTFGYGYTF
>TRBV9|.|TRBD2|TRBJ2-2
TGTGCCAGCAGCGTAGTGATAGCGGGGGCGGACACCGGGGAGCTGTTTTTT
CASSVVIAGADTGELFF
>TRBV15|.|.|TRBJ1-2
TGTGCCACCAGCAGAGATTTCGGTGGAAACTATGACTACACCTTC
CATSRDFGGNYDYTF
>TRBV18|.|.|TRBJ2-1
TGTGCCAGCTCACCAGTGAAACTCAATGAGCAGTTCTTC
CASSPVKLNEQFF
>TRBV6-5|.|TRBD1|TRBJ2-7
TGTGCCAGCAGTTACTCCTTGGGACAGGGAGCCGAGCAGTACTTC
CASSYSLGQGAEQYF
>TRBV7-2|.|TRBD2|TRBJ2-1
TGTGCCAGCAGCTTAGCTAGCGGGATAGGGAATGAGCAGTTCTTC
CASSLASGIGNEQFF